The present entry profiles one T cell receptor (beta chain) with its context. The CDR3 has 12 amino acids. The germline CDR1 and CDR2 sequences are MRHNA and SNTAGT. Trimming left V 6 bases short and J 7 bases short, with 7 bases between. The data originate from a study of glioma-infiltrating T cells after dendritic cell vaccination. Study-wide background: Glioblastoma patients came from Phase I and II dendritic cell vaccination trials.

Using immunoSEQ multiplex PCR, the repertoire was profiled, and TCRdb retains in-frame clones only, with some absent. The sample contains roughly 82,000 clones, 80% to 90% of which appear only once. The sequence was collected from a human donor with glioblastoma. The specimen comprised blood, sampled before dendritic cell vaccination. The V and J genes are TRBV6-4 and TRBJ1-6; possible D gene TRBD1, 6 bases. The DNA for the CDR3 is TGTGCCAGCAGGCAGGGGAATTCACCCCTCCACTTT. Translated, it gives CASRQGNSPLHF.